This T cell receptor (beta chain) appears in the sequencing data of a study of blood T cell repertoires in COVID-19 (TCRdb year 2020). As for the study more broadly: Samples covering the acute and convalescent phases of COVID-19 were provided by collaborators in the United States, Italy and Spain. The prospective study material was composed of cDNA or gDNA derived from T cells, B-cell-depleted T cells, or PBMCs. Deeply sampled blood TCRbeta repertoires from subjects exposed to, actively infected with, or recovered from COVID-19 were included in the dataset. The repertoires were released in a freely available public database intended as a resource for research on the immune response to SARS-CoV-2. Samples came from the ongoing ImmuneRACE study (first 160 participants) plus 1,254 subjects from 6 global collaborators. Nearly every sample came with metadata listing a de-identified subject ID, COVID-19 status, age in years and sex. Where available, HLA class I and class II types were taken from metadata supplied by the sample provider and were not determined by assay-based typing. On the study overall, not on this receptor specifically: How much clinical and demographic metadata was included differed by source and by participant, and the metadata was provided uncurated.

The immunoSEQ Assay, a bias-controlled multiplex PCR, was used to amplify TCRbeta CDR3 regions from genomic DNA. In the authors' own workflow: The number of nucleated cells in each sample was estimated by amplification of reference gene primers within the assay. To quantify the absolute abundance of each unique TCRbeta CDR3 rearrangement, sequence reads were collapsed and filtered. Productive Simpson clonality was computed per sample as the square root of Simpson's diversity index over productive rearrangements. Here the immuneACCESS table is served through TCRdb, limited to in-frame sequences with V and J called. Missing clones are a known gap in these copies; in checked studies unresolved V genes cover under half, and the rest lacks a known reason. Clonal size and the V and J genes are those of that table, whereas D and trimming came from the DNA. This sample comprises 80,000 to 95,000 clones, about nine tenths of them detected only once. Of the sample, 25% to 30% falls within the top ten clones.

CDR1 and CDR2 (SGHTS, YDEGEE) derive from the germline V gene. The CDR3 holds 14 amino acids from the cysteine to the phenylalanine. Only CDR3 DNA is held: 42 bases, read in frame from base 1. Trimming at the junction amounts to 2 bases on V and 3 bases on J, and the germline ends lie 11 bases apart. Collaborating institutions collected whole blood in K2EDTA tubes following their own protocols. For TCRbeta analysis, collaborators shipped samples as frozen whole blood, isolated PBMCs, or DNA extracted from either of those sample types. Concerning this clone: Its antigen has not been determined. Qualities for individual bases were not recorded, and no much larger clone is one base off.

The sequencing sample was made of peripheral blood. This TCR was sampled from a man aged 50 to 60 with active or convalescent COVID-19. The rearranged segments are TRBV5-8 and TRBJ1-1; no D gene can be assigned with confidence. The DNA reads TGTGCCAGCAGCTTTGACGCGGGGTACACTGAAGCTTTCTTT. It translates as CASSFDAGYTEAFF.